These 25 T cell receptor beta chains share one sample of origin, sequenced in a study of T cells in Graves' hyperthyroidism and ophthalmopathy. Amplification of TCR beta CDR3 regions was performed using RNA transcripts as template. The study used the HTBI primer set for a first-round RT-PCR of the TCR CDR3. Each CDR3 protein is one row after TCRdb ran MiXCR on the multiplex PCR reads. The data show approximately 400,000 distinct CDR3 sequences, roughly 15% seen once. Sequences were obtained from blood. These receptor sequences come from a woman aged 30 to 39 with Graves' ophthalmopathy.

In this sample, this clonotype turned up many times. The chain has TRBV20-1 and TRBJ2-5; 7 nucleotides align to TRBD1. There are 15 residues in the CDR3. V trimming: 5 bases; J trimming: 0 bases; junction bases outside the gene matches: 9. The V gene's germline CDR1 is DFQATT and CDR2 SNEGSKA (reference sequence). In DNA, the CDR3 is TGCAGTGCTGACAGGGCGGGTGGGGACCAAGAGACCCAGTACTTC. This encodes CSADRAGGDQETQYF.

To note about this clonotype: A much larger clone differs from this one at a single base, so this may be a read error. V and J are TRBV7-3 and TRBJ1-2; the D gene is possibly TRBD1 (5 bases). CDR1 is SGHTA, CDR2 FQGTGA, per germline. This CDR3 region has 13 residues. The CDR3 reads CASSLPGVDGYAF. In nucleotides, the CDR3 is TGTGCCAGCAGCCTACCGGGGGTGGACGGCTACGCCTTC.

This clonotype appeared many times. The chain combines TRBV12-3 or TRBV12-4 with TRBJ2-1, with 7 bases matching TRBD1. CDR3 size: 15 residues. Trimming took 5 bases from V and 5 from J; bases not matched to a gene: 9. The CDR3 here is CASSPGGVGDNEQFF. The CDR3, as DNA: TGTGCCAGCAGTCCAGGGGGAGTAGGCGACAATGAGCAGTTCTTC.

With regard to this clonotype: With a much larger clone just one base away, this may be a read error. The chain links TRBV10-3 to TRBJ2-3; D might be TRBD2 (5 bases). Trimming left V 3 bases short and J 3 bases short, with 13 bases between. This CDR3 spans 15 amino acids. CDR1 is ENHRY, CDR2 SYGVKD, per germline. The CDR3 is CAISEGPTRTDTQYF. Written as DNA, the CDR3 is TGTGCCATCAGTGAAGGCCCAACTAGAACAGATACGCAGTATTTT.

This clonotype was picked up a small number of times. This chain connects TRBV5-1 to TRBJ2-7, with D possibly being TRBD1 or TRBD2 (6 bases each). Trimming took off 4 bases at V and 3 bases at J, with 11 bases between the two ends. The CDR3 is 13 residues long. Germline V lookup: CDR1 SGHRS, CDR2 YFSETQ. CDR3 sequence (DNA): TGCGCCAGCAGCATACAGGGAGGCTACGAGCAGTACTTC. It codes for CASSIQGGYEQYF.

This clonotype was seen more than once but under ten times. CDR3 in DNA: TGTGCCAGTAGTTCCGGGACAGGGGTTCAGCCCCAGCATTTT. Residues: CASSSGTGVQPQHF. This chain links TRBV19 with TRBJ1-5; 10 bases line up with TRBD1. This CDR3 comprises 14 residues. CDR1 and CDR2 from the germline V gene are LNHDA and SQIVND (reference sequence). V was pared by 5 bases and J by 6 bases, with 4 bases of the junction left unmatched.

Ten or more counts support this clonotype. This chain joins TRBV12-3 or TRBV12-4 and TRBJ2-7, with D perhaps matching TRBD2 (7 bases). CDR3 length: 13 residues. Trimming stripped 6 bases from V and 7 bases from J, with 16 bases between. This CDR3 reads CASRRGAIGEQYF. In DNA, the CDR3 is TGTGCCAGCAGACGGGGGGCCATTGGTGAGCAGTACTTC.

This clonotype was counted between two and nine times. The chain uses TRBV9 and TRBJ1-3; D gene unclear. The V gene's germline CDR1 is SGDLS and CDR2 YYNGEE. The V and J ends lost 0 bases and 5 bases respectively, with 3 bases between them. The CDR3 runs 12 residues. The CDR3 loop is CASSVDRNTIYF. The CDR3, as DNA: TGTGCCAGCAGCGTAGATAGAAACACCATATATTTT.

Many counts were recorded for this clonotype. CDR3 protein: CSVEGHKTGGSTSYEQYF. CDR3 sequence (DNA): TGCAGCGTTGAAGGCCATAAGACAGGGGGCTCAACCTCCTACGAGCAGTACTTC. This sequence joins TRBV29-1 and TRBJ2-7, with 10 bases lining up with TRBD1. The CDR3 has 18 amino acids. Unmatched junction bases numbered 12, after V lost 1 base and J lost 0 bases. Per the germline V gene, CDR1 is SQVTM and CDR2 is ANQGSEA.

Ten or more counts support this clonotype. The CDR3 region is CSASGTGESYEQYF. CDR3 coding DNA: TGCAGTGCTAGTGGGACGGGGGAGTCCTACGAGCAGTACTTC. The chain is built from TRBV20-1 and TRBJ2-7, with D possibly matching TRBD2 (6 bases). This CDR3 contains 14 residues. CDR1 and CDR2 from the germline V gene are DFQATT and SNEGSKA (reference sequence). Trimming removed 3 bases from V and 1 base from J, with 13 bases in between.

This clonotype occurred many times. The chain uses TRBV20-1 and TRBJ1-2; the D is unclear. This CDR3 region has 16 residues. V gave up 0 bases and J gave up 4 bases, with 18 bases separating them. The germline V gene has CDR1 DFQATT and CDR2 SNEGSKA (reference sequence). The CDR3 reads CSARDPQKPTRYGYTF. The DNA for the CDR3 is TGCAGTGCTAGAGACCCCCAGAAACCCACCCGCTATGGCTACACCTTC.

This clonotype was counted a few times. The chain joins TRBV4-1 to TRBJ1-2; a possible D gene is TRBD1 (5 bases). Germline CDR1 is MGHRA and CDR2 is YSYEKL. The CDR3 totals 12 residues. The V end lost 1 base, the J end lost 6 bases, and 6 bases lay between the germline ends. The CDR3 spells CASSQGQNGYTF. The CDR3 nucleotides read TGCGCCAGCAGCCAAGGACAGAATGGCTACACCTTC.

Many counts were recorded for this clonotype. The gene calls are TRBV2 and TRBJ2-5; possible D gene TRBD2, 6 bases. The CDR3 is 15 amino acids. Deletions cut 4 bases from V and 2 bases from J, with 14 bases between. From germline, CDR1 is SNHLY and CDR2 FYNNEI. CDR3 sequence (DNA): TGTGCCAGCAGTGCCGATAGCGGCACTCAAGAGACCCAGTACTTC. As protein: CASSADSGTQETQYF.

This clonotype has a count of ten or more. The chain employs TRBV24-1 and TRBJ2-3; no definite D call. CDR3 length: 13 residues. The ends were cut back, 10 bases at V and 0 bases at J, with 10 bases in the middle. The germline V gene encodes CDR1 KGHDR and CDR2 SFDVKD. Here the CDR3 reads CATSHPSTDTQYF. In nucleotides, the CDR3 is TGTGCCACGTCGCACCCCAGCACAGATACGCAGTATTTT.

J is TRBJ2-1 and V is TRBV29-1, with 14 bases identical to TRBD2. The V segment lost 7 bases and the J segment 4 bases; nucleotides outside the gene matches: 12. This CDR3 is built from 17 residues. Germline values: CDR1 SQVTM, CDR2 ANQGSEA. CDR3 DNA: TGCAGCGCTGGGGGGACTAGCGGGAGTAACCTTTACAATGAGCAGTTCTTC. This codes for CSAGGTSGSNLYNEQFF.

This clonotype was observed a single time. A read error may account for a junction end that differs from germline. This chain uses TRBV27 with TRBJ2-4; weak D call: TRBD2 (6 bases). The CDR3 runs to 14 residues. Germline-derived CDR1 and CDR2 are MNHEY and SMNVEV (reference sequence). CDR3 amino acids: CASSRILAKNIKYF. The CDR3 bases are TGTGCCAGCAGCCGCATACTAGCCAAAAACATTAAGTACTTC.

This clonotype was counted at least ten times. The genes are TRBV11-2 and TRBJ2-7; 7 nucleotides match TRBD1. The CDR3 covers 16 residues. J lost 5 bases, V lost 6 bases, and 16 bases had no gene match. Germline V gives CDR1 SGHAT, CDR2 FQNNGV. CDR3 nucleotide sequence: TGTGCCAGCAGACGTACTGGACAGGCGGCTACCCACGAGCAGTACTTC. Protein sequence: CASRRTGQAATHEQYF.

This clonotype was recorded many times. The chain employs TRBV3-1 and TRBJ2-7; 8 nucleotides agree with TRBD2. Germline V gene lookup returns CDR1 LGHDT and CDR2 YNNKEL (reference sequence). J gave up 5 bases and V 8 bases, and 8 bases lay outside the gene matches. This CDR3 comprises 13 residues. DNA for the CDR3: TGTGCCAGCCGCCGGGGTAGCGGGGACGAGCAGTACTTC. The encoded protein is CASRRGSGDEQYF.

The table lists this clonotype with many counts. CDR3: CASNRGTGNDEGTEAFF. The CDR3 DNA follows: TGTGCCAGCAACCGAGGGACAGGGAACGATGAGGGCACTGAAGCTTTCTTT. The chain couples TRBV6-1 to TRBJ1-1; TRBD1 aligns across 9 bases. The CDR3 is 17 amino acids. V shed 7 bases, J shed 4 bases, and the junction held 16 bases outside the gene matches. The germline gives CDR1 MNHNS, CDR2 SASEGT.

The DNA of the CDR3 is TGTGCCAGCAGCTTGACGTCGGGTCAGTCCTACGAGCAGTACTTC. Translating gives CASSLTSGQSYEQYF. This chain links TRBV5-6 with TRBJ2-7; D unclear. Germline CDR1 and CDR2: SGHDT and YYEEEE. CDR3 length equals 15 residues. V lost 1 base and J 1 base, leaving 12 bases between the germline ends.

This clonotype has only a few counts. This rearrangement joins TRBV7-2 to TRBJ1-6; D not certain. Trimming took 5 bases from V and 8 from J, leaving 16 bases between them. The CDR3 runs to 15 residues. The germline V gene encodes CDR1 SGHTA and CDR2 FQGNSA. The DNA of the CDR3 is TGTGCCAGCAGCCCCAGGACGAGTCGGGATTCACCCCTCCACTTT. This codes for CASSPRTSRDSPLHF.

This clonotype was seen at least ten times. The CDR3 sequence is CASSSIRLAGQETQYF. The CDR3 DNA sequence: TGTGCCAGCAGCTCGATAAGACTAGCGGGTCAAGAGACCCAGTACTTC. The chain carries TRBV11-2 and TRBJ2-5, with 10 nucleotides matching TRBD2. The V segment lost 4 bases and the J segment 2 bases; nucleotides outside the gene matches: 7. There are 16 residues in the CDR3. From germline, CDR1 is SGHAT and CDR2 FQNNGV.

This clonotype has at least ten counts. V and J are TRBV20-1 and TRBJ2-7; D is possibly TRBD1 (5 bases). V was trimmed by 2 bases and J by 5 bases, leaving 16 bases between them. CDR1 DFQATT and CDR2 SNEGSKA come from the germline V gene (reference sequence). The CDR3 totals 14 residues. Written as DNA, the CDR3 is TGCAGTGCTAGAAGGTGGACAAATCTTCACGAGCAGTACTTC. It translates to CSARRWTNLHEQYF.

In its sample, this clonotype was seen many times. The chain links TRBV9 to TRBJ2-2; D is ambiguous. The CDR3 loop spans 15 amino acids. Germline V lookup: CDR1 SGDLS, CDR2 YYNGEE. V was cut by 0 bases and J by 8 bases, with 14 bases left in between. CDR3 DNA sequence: TGTGCCAGCAGCGTAGATCCATTACTTTCGGGGGAGCTGTTTTTT. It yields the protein CASSVDPLLSGELFF.

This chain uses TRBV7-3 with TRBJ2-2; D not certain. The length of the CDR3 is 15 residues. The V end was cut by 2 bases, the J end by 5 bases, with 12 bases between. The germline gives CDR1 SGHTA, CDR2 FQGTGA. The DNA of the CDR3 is TGTGCCAGCAGCTTATTGGCTGGCAGTACCGGGGAGCTGTTTTTT. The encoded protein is CASSLLAGSTGELFF.